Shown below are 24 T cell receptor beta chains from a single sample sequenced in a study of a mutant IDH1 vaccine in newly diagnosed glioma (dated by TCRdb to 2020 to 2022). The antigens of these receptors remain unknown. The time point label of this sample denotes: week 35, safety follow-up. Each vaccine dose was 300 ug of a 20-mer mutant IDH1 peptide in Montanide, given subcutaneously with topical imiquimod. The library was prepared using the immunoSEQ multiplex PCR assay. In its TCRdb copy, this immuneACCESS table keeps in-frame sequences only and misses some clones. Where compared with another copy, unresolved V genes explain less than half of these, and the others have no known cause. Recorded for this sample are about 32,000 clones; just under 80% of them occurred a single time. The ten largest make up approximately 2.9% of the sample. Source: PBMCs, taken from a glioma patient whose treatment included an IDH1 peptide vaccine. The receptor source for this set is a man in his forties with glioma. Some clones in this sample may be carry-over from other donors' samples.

The CDR3: CASSLRIEAFF. In DNA, the CDR3 is TGTGCCAGCAGTTTACGGATTGAAGCTTTCTTT. The chain joins TRBV6-6 to TRBJ1-1, with no clear D. There are 11 residues in the CDR3. With 4 bases removed from V and 7 bases from J, the gap between germline ends came to 7 bases. Looked up from germline, CDR1 is MNHNY and CDR2 is SVGAGI (reference sequence).

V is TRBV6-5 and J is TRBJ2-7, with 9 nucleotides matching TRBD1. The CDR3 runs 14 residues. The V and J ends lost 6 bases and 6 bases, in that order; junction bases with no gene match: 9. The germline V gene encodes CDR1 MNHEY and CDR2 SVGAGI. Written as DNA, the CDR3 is TGTGCCAGCAGACCCCGGGACAGGGATCGCGAGCAGTACTTC. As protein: CASRPRDRDREQYF.

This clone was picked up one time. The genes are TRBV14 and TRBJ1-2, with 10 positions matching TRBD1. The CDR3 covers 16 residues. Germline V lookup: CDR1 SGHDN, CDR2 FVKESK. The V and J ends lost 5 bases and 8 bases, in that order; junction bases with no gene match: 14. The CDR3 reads CASSTGQGIGLQGYTF. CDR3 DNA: TGTGCCAGCAGCACGGGACAGGGGATTGGCCTTCAGGGCTACACCTTC.

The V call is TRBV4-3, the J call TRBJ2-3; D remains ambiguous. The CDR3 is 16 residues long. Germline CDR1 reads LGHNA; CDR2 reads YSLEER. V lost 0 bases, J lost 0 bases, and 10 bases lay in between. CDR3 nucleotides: TGCGCCAGCAGCCAAGAGGCCAGACCTAGCACAGATACGCAGTATTTT. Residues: CASSQEARPSTDTQYF.

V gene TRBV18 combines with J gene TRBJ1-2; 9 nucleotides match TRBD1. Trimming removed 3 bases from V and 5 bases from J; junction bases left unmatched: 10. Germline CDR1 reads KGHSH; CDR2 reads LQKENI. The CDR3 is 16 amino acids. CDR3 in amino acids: CASSPTGTGKGYGYTF. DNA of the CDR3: TGTGCCAGCTCACCCACCGGGACAGGGAAGGGGTATGGCTACACCTTC.

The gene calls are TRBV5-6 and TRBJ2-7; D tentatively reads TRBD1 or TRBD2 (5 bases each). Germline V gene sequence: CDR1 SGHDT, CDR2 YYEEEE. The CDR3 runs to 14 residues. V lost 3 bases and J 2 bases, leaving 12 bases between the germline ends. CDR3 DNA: TGTGCCAGCAGCTGGACCGGGGCCCCCTACGAGCAGTACTTC. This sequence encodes CASSWTGAPYEQYF.

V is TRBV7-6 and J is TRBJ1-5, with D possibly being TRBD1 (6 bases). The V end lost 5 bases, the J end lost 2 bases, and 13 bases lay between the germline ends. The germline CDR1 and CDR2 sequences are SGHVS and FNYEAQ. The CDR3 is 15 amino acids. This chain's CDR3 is CASSTGGGGNQPQHF. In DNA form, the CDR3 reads TGTGCCAGCAGCACCGGGGGGGGCGGCAATCAGCCCCAGCATTTT.

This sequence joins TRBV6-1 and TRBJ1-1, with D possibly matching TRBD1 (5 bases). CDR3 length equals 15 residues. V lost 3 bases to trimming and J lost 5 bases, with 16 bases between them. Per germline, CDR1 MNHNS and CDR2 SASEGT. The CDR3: CASSDPPRTLTEAFF. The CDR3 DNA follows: TGTGCCAGCAGTGATCCTCCTAGGACATTAACTGAAGCTTTCTTT.

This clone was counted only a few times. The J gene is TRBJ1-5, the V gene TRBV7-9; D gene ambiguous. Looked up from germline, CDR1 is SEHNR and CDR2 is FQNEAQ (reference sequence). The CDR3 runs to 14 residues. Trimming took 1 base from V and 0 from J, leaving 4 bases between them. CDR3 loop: CASSLGNSNQPQHF. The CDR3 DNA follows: TGTGCCAGCAGCTTAGGTAATAGCAATCAGCCCCAGCATTTT.

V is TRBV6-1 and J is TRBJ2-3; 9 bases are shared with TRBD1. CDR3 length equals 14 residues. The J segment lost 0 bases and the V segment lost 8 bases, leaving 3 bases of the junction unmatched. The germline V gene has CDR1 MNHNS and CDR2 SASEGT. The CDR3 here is CASGQGTSTDTQYF. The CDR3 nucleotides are TGTGCCAGCGGACAGGGGACCAGCACAGATACGCAGTATTTT.

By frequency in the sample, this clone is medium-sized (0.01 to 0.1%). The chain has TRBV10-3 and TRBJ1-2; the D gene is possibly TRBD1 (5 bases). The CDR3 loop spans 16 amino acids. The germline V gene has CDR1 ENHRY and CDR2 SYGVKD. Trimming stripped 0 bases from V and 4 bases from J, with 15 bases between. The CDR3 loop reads CAISESMRLGVYGYTF. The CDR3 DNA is TGTGCCATCAGTGAGTCGATGCGTTTGGGGGTCTATGGCTACACCTTC.

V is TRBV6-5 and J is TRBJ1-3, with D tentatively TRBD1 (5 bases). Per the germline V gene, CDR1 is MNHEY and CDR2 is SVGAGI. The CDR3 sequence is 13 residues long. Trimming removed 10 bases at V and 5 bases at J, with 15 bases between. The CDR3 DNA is TGTGCCACCCAGGGAACCGGCCGAAACACCATATATTTT. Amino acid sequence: CATQGTGRNTIYF.

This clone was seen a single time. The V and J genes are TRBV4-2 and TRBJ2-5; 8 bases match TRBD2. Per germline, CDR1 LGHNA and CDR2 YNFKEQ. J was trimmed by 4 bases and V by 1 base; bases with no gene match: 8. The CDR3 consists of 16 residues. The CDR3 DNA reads TGTGCCAGCAGCCAAGGTCCAGCGGGGGAGGCAGAGACCCAGTACTTC. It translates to CASSQGPAGEAETQYF.

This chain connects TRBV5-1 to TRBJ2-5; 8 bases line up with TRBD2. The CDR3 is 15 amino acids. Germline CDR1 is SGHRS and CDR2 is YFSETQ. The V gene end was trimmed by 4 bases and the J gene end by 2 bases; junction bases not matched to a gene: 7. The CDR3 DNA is TGCGCCAGCAGCCGTGGGTCGGGGGGGCAAGAGACCCAGTACTTC. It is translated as CASSRGSGGQETQYF.

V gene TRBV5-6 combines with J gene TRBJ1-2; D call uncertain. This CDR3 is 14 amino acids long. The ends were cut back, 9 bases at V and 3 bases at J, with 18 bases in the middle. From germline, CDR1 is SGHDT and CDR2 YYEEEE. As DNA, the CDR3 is TGTGCCACCTATAGTATGGGCCGCGACTATGGCTACACCTTC. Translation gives CATYSMGRDYGYTF.

CDR3 nucleotides: TGTGCCAGCAGGCGACAAGAAGAGGAAAAACTGTTTTTT. The encoded protein is CASRRQEEEKLFF. The chain couples TRBV27 to TRBJ1-4; D unclear. The V gene's germline CDR1 is MNHEY and CDR2 SMNVEV (reference sequence). This CDR3 spans 13 amino acids. V gave up 6 bases and J gave up 8 bases, with 13 bases separating them.

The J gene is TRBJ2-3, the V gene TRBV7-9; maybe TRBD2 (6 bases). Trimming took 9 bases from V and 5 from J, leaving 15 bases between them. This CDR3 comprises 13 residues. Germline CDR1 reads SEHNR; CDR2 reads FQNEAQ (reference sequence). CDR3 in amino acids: CARARSGGDTQYF. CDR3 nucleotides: TGTGCCAGAGCCAGGTCCGGGGGAGATACGCAGTATTTT.

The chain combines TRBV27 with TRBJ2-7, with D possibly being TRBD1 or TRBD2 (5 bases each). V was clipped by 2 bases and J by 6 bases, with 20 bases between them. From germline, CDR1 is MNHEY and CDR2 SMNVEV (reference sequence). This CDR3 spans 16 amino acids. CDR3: CASSLNGFSGDAEQYF. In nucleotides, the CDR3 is TGTGCCAGCAGTTTAAACGGCTTTAGTGGGGACGCCGAGCAGTACTTC.

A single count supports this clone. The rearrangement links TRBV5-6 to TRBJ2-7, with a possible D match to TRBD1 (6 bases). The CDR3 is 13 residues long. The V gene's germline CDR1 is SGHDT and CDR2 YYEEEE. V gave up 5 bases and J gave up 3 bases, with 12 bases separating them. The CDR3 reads CASRNRDIYEQYF. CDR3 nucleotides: TGTGCCAGCAGGAACAGGGATATCTACGAGCAGTACTTC.

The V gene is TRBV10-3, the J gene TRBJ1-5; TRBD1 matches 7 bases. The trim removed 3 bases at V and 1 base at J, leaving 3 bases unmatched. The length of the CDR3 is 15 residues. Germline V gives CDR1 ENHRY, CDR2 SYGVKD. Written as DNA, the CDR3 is TGTGCCATCAGTGATACAGGGGTAAGCAATCAGCCCCAGCATTTT. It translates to CAISDTGVSNQPQHF.

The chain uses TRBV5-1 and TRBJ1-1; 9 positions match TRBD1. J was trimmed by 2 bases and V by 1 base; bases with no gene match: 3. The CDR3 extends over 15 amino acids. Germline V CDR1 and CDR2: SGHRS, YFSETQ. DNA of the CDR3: TGCGCCAGCAGCTTGTTACAGGGGGCTAACACTGAAGCTTTCTTT. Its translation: CASSLLQGANTEAFF.

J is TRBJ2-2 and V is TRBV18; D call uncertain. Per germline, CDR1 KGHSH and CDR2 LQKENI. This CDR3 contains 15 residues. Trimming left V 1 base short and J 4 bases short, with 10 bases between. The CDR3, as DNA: TGTGCCAGCTCACCACGGGGAACCACCACCGGGGAGCTGTTTTTT. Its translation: CASSPRGTTTGELFF.

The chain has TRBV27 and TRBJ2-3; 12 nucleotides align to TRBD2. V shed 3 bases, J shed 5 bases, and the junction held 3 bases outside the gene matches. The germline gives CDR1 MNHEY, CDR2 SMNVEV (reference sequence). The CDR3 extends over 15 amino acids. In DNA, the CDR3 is TGTGCCAGCAGTTTTACTAGCGGGGGGTTAGATACGCAGTATTTT. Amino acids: CASSFTSGGLDTQYF.

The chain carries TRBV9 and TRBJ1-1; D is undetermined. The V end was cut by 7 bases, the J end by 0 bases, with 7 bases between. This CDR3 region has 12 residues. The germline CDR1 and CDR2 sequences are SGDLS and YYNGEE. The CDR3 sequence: CASGRLNTEAFF. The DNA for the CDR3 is TGTGCCAGCGGACGGCTGAACACTGAAGCTTTCTTT.